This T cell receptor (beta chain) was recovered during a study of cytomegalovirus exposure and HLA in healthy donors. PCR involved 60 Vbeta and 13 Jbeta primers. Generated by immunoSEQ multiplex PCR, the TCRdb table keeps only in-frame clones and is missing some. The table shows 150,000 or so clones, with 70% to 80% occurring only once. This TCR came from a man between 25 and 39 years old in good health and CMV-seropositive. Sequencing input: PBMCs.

The CDR3 is CASSLGRAGGTRNTDTQYF. The CDR3 coding sequence is TGTGCCAGCAGCTTAGGGAGGGCAGGGGGTACTAGGAACACAGATACGCAGTATTTT. V gene TRBV7-9 combines with J gene TRBJ2-3, with D perhaps matching TRBD1 (7 bases). V shed 1 base and J shed 2 bases, with 22 bases lying between them. The CDR3 totals 19 residues. From germline, CDR1 is SEHNR and CDR2 FQNEAQ (reference sequence).